The source of this T cell receptor beta chain is a study of Graves' ophthalmopathy and Graves' hyperthyroidism. Amplification targeted the TCR beta CDR3 regions, with RNA transcripts as the source material. Investigators did first-round RT-PCR with HTBI primers, then second-round multiplex PCR. TCRdb passed the multiplex PCR reads through MiXCR, listing each CDR3 protein once. This sample carries hundreds of thousands of distinct CDR3 sequences, approximately 21% of them seen once, and the ten largest clones take approximately 7%. In this sample, this clonotype turned up many times. This CDR3 is built from 14 residues. Germline V gene data show CDR1 as MDHEN and CDR2 as SYDVKM. Trimming left V 6 bases short and J 1 base short, with 12 bases between.

The specimen sequenced was peripheral blood. The genes are TRBV28 and TRBJ1-1, with D possibly TRBD1 on 5 matching bases. This sequence originates from a woman between 18 and 29 years old with stable Graves' hyperthyroidism. Some clones in this sample may be carry-over from other donors' samples. CDR3 sequence: CASSHYTGNTEAFF. The CDR3 DNA is TGTGCCAGCAGCCATTATACAGGGAACACTGAAGCTTTCTTT.